One sample yielded the 18 T cell receptor beta chains listed below, sequenced in a study of control samples from healthy donors and cancer patients. TCRdb's copy holds only in-frame clones and misses some; the assay was immunoSEQ multiplex PCR. The data contain 40,000 to 55,000 clones, over 65% of them seen just once; the ten biggest clones take up 15% to 20%. Sequencing was performed on formalin-fixed, paraffin-embedded tissue. These receptors came from a male donor with melanoma.

This clone was recorded a few times. This chain links TRBV3-1 (or the pseudogene TRBV3-2) with TRBJ2-1; D is unresolved. The CDR3 is made up of 13 amino acids. V was cut by 0 bases and J by 9 bases, with 9 bases left in between. The germline V gene encodes CDR1 LGHDT and CDR2 YNNKEL (reference sequence). CDR3 sequence reads: CASSQEAYSEQFF. The DNA of the CDR3 is TGTGCCAGCAGCCAAGAGGCGTATAGTGAGCAGTTCTTC.

The CDR3 region has the DNA TGTGCCAGCAGTAGAAGGCCCTTCATCTCTAACTATGGCTACACCTTC. Translation gives CASSRRPFISNYGYTF. The chain links TRBV6-4 to TRBJ1-2, with no clear D. V lost 5 bases and J 0 bases, leaving 16 bases between the germline ends. The CDR3 runs to 16 residues. Germline CDR1 reads MRHNA; CDR2 reads SNTAGT.

The chain carries TRBV19 and TRBJ1-6, with 8 positions matching TRBD1. The CDR3 has 16 residues. Per the germline V gene, CDR1 is LNHDA and CDR2 is SQIVND (reference sequence). J lost 6 bases, V lost 6 bases, and 10 bases had no gene match. The CDR3 region is CASRPDRVWGNSPLHF. CDR3 DNA sequence: TGTGCCAGTAGGCCGGACAGGGTTTGGGGTAATTCACCCCTCCACTTT.

This clone has a count of ten or more. The V call is TRBV19, the J call TRBJ2-5, with 15 bases aligning to TRBD2. The ends lost 7 bases at V and 5 bases at J; junction bases unmatched: 11. The germline V gene has CDR1 LNHDA and CDR2 SQIVND (reference sequence). The CDR3 runs to 17 residues. DNA of the CDR3: TGTGCCAGTACCTGCCGGACTAGCGGGAGGGCCGGGGAGACCCAGTACTTC. Translated, it gives CASTCRTSGRAGETQYF.

The chain couples TRBV5-1 to TRBJ1-1; 8 bases agree with TRBD1. Germline CDR1 SGHRS, CDR2 YFSETQ. The junction had 5 bases not matched to a gene; V was cut back by 1 base and J by 0 bases. This CDR3 spans 16 amino acids. The CDR3 coding sequence is TGCGCCAGCAGCTTGTCAACAGGGGGTATGAACACTGAAGCTTTCTTT. Protein sequence: CASSLSTGGMNTEAFF.

The rearrangement joins TRBV12-3 or TRBV12-4 to TRBJ2-3; D is unresolved. CDR3 length equals 12 residues. V was shortened by 3 bases and J by 5 bases, with 6 bases between the two germline ends. This chain's CDR3 is CASSFLQDTQYF. The CDR3 nucleotides read TGTGCCAGCAGTTTTTTACAAGATACGCAGTATTTT.

The V and J genes are TRBV15 and TRBJ2-3, with D possibly matching TRBD2 (5 bases). The CDR3 length is 15 residues. The germline V gene has CDR1 LNHNV and CDR2 YYDKDF (reference sequence). The V end lost 4 bases, the J end lost 4 bases, and 15 bases lay between the germline ends. The CDR3 DNA reads TGTGCCACCAGCAAGAGGGCCGGCTCCTCAGATACGCAGTATTTT. Translating gives CATSKRAGSSDTQYF.

The CDR3 spells CASSYSTSGIYNEQFF. The DNA of the CDR3 is TGTGCCAGCAGTTACTCTACTAGCGGGATCTACAATGAGCAGTTCTTC. The chain has TRBV6-2 or TRBV6-3 and TRBJ2-1; 10 positions match TRBD2. This CDR3 contains 16 residues. Germline V gene data show CDR1 as MNHEY and CDR2 as SVGEGT. Trimming at V came to 0 bases and at J to 3 bases, leaving 2 bases not matched to a gene.

This chain uses TRBV28 with TRBJ2-3, with D perhaps matching TRBD2 (7 bases). The CDR3 runs to 16 residues. With 5 bases removed from V and 3 bases from J, the gap between germline ends came to 18 bases. Germline V gives CDR1 MDHEN, CDR2 SYDVKM. In DNA form, the CDR3 reads TGTGCCAGCAGTCTGCTTGGGGAGGGGGGGACAGATACGCAGTATTTT. Translating gives CASSLLGEGGTDTQYF.

This clone came up once. A much larger clonotype is one base distant, so this may be a read error. The sample contains more than one DNA sequence encoding this CDR3. This chain uses TRBV2 with TRBJ2-5; D is perhaps TRBD2 (5 bases). The CDR3 consists of 15 residues. V was pared by 7 bases and J by 1 base, with 16 bases between. Per germline, CDR1 SNHLY and CDR2 FYNNEI. For the CDR3, the DNA is TGTGCCAGCAAAAGCGGAAGGGTGAGCCAAGAGACCCAGTACTTC. This codes for CASKSGRVSQETQYF.

The chain combines TRBV2 with TRBJ1-1; unclear D gene. This CDR3 region has 13 residues. Germline CDR1 reads SNHLY; CDR2 reads FYNNEI. V was trimmed by 7 bases and J by 0 bases, leaving 9 bases between them. The CDR3 loop reads CASNRQMNTEAFF. CDR3 in DNA: TGTGCCAGCAATAGGCAAATGAACACTGAAGCTTTCTTT.

The chain carries TRBV30 and TRBJ2-7; D perhaps matches TRBD1 (5 bases). The length of the CDR3 is 16 residues. The ends were cut back, 3 bases at V and 0 bases at J, with 18 bases in the middle. From germline, CDR1 is GTSNPN and CDR2 SVGIG (reference sequence). The CDR3 DNA reads as TGTGCCTGGAGCTCTAAAGACAGCCATAGCTCCTACGAGCAGTACTTC. It yields the protein CAWSSKDSHSSYEQYF.

V is TRBV6-2 or TRBV6-3 and J is TRBJ2-7, with D possibly TRBD2 on 6 matching bases. The V gene lost 2 bases and the J gene lost 3 bases, with 17 bases spanning the gap. Per the germline V gene, CDR1 is MNHEY and CDR2 is SVGEGT. The CDR3 length is 16 residues. CDR3 in amino acids: CASSYSPGLLDYEQYF. DNA for the CDR3: TGTGCCAGCAGTTACAGCCCCGGACTATTGGACTACGAGCAGTACTTC.

The chain employs TRBV6-2 or TRBV6-3 and TRBJ2-1, with TRBD2 matching over 12 bases. Unmatched junction bases numbered 6, after V lost 6 bases and J lost 0 bases. The CDR3 runs to 17 residues. The germline gives CDR1 MNHEY, CDR2 SVGEGT. This chain's CDR3 is CASSQRTSGTSYNEQFF. CDR3 coding DNA: TGTGCCAGCAGCCAGCGGACTAGCGGGACCTCCTACAATGAGCAGTTCTTC.

The gene calls are TRBV7-2 and TRBJ2-7; weak D call: TRBD2 (5 bases). CDR1 is SGHTA and CDR2 is FQGNSA in the germline V gene. The CDR3 totals 14 residues. V lost 3 bases and J 3 bases, leaving 12 bases between the germline ends. The CDR3 DNA follows: TGTGCCAGCAGCTTTAACCCTGCGGGCTACGAGCAGTACTTC. Translating it yields CASSFNPAGYEQYF.

For this clone: Possible read error: a much larger clone is one base away. The chain carries TRBV5-8 and TRBJ2-3, with unresolved D. Germline V gene sequence: CDR1 SGHTS, CDR2 YDEGEE. This CDR3 region has 14 residues. The V end was cut by 2 bases, the J end by 2 bases, with 9 bases between. DNA of the CDR3: TGTGCCAGCAGCTTCGGTATCTTCACAGATACGCAGTATTTT. It translates to CASSFGIFTDTQYF.

V is TRBV7-3 and J is TRBJ2-7, with D maybe TRBD2 (6 bases). This CDR3 is built from 13 residues. Trimming shortened V by 4 bases and J by 1 base, and 8 bases separated the two germline ends. The V gene's germline CDR1 is SGHTA and CDR2 FQGTGA. The CDR3 sequence is CASSYGGSYEQYF. The CDR3, as DNA: TGTGCCAGCAGCTACGGGGGTTCCTACGAGCAGTACTTC.

The chain uses TRBV11-2 and TRBJ2-2, with D perhaps given as TRBD1 or TRBD2 (5 bases each). V was trimmed by 6 bases and J by 6 bases, leaving 14 bases between them. This CDR3 comprises 14 residues. Germline lookup yields CDR1 SGHAT and CDR2 FQNNGV. CDR3 residues: CASRVTEGPGELFF. The CDR3 nucleotides are TGTGCCAGCAGGGTTACAGAGGGGCCCGGGGAGCTGTTTTTT.